Following are 18 T cell receptor beta chains from one sample sequenced in a study of molecular identifiers for immune sequencing clone quantification. TCRdb fed the PCR reads into MiXCR, producing one record per CDR3 protein. The top ten hold just over 0.75% of the sample, which has about 500,000 distinct CDR3 sequences, around 23% seen once. The sequencing input was naive CD8+ T cells from blood, with Jurkat cell RNA spiked in. Subset: FACS-sorted CD8+CD4-CCR7+CD45RA+ naive T cells. The receptors stem from a human donor in good health. Some libraries in this study had Jurkat cell RNA spiked in.

This clonotype was counted a few times. A single base separates this from a much larger clone, so it may be a read error. The J gene is TRBJ2-7, the V gene TRBV7-2; D ambiguous. The V end lost 3 bases, the J end lost 4 bases, and 13 bases lay between the germline ends. Per germline, CDR1 SGHTA and CDR2 FQGNSA. The CDR3 totals 14 residues. The CDR3 is CASSFGLREYEQYV. Written as DNA, the CDR3 is TGTGCCAGCAGCTTCGGTCTGCGTGAGTACGAGCAGTACGTC.

The rearrangement links TRBV27 to TRBJ1-1; D is unresolved. Germline assignment: CDR1 MNHEY and CDR2 SMNVEV (reference sequence). There are 16 residues in the CDR3. Trimming pared 3 bases from V and 1 base from J, leaving 15 bases between. The CDR3 DNA is TGTGCCAGCAGTTTTATGACTCCTGCAGGGAACACTGAAGCTTTCTTT. It encodes CASSFMTPAGNTEAFF.

This clonotype was observed many times. This sequence joins TRBV5-1 and TRBJ2-3; 12 bases are shared with TRBD2. The CDR3 contains 17 residues. Trimming removed 3 bases from V and 5 bases from J; junction bases left unmatched: 10. The germline gives CDR1 SGHRS, CDR2 YFSETQ. The CDR3 bases are TGCGCCAGCAGCTACGCGCTAGCGGGGGGGCCCGAAGATACGCAGTATTTT. Translation gives CASSYALAGGPEDTQYF.

Concerning this clonotype itself: The junction does not match germline at one end; this may be a read error. The chain is built from TRBV6-2 or TRBV6-3 and TRBJ1-5; no firm D call. Per germline, CDR1 MNHEY and CDR2 SVGEGT. The CDR3 length is 14 residues. CDR3 protein: CASSYLGSSQPQRF. The CDR3 coding sequence is TGTGCCAGCAGTTATCTGGGGTCCAGTCAGCCCCAGCGTTTT.

The rearrangement uses TRBV19 and TRBJ2-5; D remains ambiguous. V was pared by 3 bases and J by 4 bases, with 12 bases between. The CDR3 sequence is 14 residues long. CDR1 and CDR2 from the germline V gene are LNHDA and SQIVND (reference sequence). The CDR3 here is CASSIRNSRETQYF. The CDR3 DNA reads TGTGCCAGTAGTATCAGGAACAGTCGAGAGACCCAGTACTTC.

V gene TRBV4-1 combines with J gene TRBJ1-1; D gene ambiguous. Per the germline V gene, CDR1 is MGHRA and CDR2 is YSYEKL. Trimming removed 9 bases from V and 1 base from J, with 12 bases in between. The CDR3 is made up of 13 amino acids. Written as DNA, the CDR3 is TGCGCCAGTAAATCACCCCCGAACACTGAAGCTTTCTTT. Translation gives CASKSPPNTEAFF.

This clonotype was counted at least ten times. The V call is TRBV4-1, the J call TRBJ1-5; D ambiguous. V was pared by 1 base and J by 0 bases, with 7 bases between. In germline, CDR1 is MGHRA, CDR2 YSYEKL. This CDR3 contains 15 residues. The CDR3 DNA is TGCGCCAGCAGCCAAGTGGCCTATAGCAATCAGCCCCAGCATTTT. It encodes CASSQVAYSNQPQHF.

This clonotype was picked up many times. The V gene is TRBV29-1, the J gene TRBJ1-1, with D hard to call. The CDR3 totals 14 residues. The germline V gene encodes CDR1 SQVTM and CDR2 ANQGSEA. V dropped 5 bases and J dropped 3 bases, with 16 bases sitting between them. The chain's CDR3 is CSVSSRLPDTEAFF. DNA for the CDR3: TGCAGCGTTTCCTCAAGGCTCCCGGACACTGAAGCTTTCTTT.

This clonotype has only a few counts. The rearrangement uses TRBV6-2 or TRBV6-3 and TRBJ1-5, with D perhaps TRBD1 (5 bases). This CDR3 contains 12 residues. Germline V gene sequence: CDR1 MNHEY, CDR2 SVGEGT. The ends were cut back, 5 bases at V and 10 bases at J, with 12 bases in the middle. The chain's CDR3 is CASSSPGEPQHF. The CDR3, as DNA: TGTGCCAGCAGTAGTCCGGGGGAACCCCAGCATTTT.

The chain employs TRBV9 and TRBJ2-7, with 7 positions matching TRBD2. The germline gives CDR1 SGDLS, CDR2 YYNGEE. The CDR3 totals 14 residues. The V segment lost 0 bases and the J segment 6 bases; nucleotides outside the gene matches: 6. The CDR3 sequence: CASSVDGGSLEQYF. Here the CDR3 DNA reads TGTGCCAGCAGCGTAGATGGCGGGAGTCTCGAGCAGTACTTC.

In its sample, this clonotype was seen many times. This sequence joins TRBV5-1 and TRBJ2-7; D is unresolved. Looked up from germline, CDR1 is SGHRS and CDR2 is YFSETQ. The CDR3 is 12 residues long. V lost 4 bases and J 3 bases, leaving 8 bases between the germline ends. In DNA, the CDR3 is TGCGCCAGCAGCCCCGTCGGCTACGAGCAGTACTTC. Translation: CASSPVGYEQYF. The whole variable domain, filled in from reference TRBV5-1 and TRBJ2-7, reads KAGVTQTPRYLIKTRGQQVTLSCSPISGHRSVSWYQQTPGQGLQFLFEYFSETQRNKGNFPGRFSGRQFSNSRSEMNVSTLELGDSALYLCASSPVGYEQYFGPGTRLTVT.

This clonotype was counted only a few times. The V call is TRBV9, the J call TRBJ2-5; 10 bases are shared with TRBD2. CDR1 and CDR2 (germline): SGDLS, YYNGEE. The junction had 11 bases not matched to a gene; V was cut back by 0 bases and J by 3 bases. The CDR3 has 18 amino acids. The CDR3 DNA follows: TGTGCCAGCAGCGTAGGCCCTCTAGCGGGAGAGCTGAAAGAGACCCAGTACTTC. Amino acid sequence: CASSVGPLAGELKETQYF. Supplemented by reference TRBV9 and TRBJ2-5, the full variable domain reads DSGVTQTPKHLITATGQRVTLRCSPRSGDLSVYWYQQSLDQGLQFLIQYYNGEERAKGNILERFSAQQFPDLHSELNLSSLELGDSALYFCASSVGPLAGELKETQYFGPGTRLLVL.

On this clonotype itself: The junction and the germline gene differ at one end; a read error may be behind it. The chain carries TRBV20-1 and TRBJ1-1, with no clear D. Germline V CDR1 and CDR2: DFQATT, SNEGSKA (reference sequence). CDR3 size: 13 residues. The CDR3 DNA reads as TGCAGTGCTAGAGCTCGAGGGAACCCTGAAGCTTTCTTT. Amino acids: CSARARGNPEAFF.

The rearrangement links TRBV6-2 or TRBV6-3 to TRBJ2-7; 8 bases fit TRBD2. After removal of 8 bases from V and 5 bases from J, the junction contained 8 bases not matched to a gene. Germline CDR1 and CDR2: MNHEY and SVGEGT. This CDR3 is built from 13 residues. In nucleotides, the CDR3 is TGTGCCAGCGAATTAGCGGGAAAGGACGAGCAGTACTTC. Translated, it gives CASELAGKDEQYF.

This clonotype has just a few counts. J is TRBJ2-7 and V is TRBV3-1, with D perhaps TRBD2 (6 bases). CDR1 is LGHDT and CDR2 is YNNKEL in the germline V gene (reference sequence). The V and J ends lost 4 bases and 3 bases respectively, with 16 bases between them. The length of the CDR3 is 15 residues. The CDR3 DNA reads TGTGCCAGCAGCCCCGGGGGAGGAACTTACTACGAGCAGTACTTC. Protein: CASSPGGGTYYEQYF.

This clonotype was recorded at least ten times. This chain joins TRBV6-5 and TRBJ2-1; 10 bases match TRBD1. Germline loops: CDR1 MNHEY, CDR2 SVGAGI. V dropped 5 bases and J dropped 12; count of bases not matched to a gene: 4. This CDR3 is 12 amino acids long. The CDR3 DNA follows: TGTGCCAGCAGTAGGGACAGGGGAGGGCAGTTCTTC. Translating it yields CASSRDRGGQFF.

This clonotype was seen a few times. V is TRBV6-5 and J is TRBJ2-7; 8 nucleotides agree with TRBD1. The length of the CDR3 is 16 residues. Trimming removed 0 bases from V and 6 bases from J; junction bases left unmatched: 10. The germline V gene encodes CDR1 MNHEY and CDR2 SVGAGI. CDR3 nucleotide sequence: TGTGCCAGCAGTTACTCGAGTCCAGGGGGCCCGTCCGAGCAGTACTTC. It codes for CASSYSSPGGPSEQYF.

Comments on this clonotype: Mismatch with germline at one junction end may stem from a read error. The gene calls are TRBV7-2 and TRBJ2-7; the D call may be TRBD1 or TRBD2 (5 bases each). Germline V gene lookup returns CDR1 SGHTA and CDR2 FQGNSA. This CDR3 is built from 14 residues. In nucleotides, the CDR3 is TGTGCCAGCGGCTTAGTAACCGGGGCTGGGGAGCAGTACTTC. Amino acids: CASGLVTGAGEQYF.